The present T cell receptor (beta chain) was sequenced within a study of T cell repertoires in cytomegalovirus infection. Study-wide context: Based on public TCR beta signatures, there were indications of CMV infection and of a matching HLA type.

From the reads, TCRdb called clonotypes with MiXCR, one entry per CDR3 protein. The data show 200,000 to 250,000 distinct CDR3 sequences, 22% seen once. Germline V gene lookup returns CDR1 SEHNR and CDR2 FQNEAQ (reference sequence). The J segment lost 4 bases and the V segment lost 3 bases, leaving 1 base of the junction unmatched. The CDR3 covers 13 residues. A remark on this clonotype: Antigen specificity is unknown.

Overall study findings and caveats: Cumulated frequencies of public TCR beta families served to identify carriers of CMV plus the relevant HLA. Within the response measured ex vivo, HLA-C-restricted CMV-specific TCR beta clonotypes were dominant.

The receptor's source is a human donor in good health (CMV status not recorded). Some clones in this sample may be carry-over from other donors' samples. V is TRBV7-9 and J is TRBJ2-3, with 7 bases aligning to TRBD2. The source material was CD8+ T cells from PBMCs. CDR3 sequence: CASSFTSADTQYF. Here the CDR3 DNA reads TGTGCCAGCAGCTTTACTAGCGCAGATACGCAGTATTTT.